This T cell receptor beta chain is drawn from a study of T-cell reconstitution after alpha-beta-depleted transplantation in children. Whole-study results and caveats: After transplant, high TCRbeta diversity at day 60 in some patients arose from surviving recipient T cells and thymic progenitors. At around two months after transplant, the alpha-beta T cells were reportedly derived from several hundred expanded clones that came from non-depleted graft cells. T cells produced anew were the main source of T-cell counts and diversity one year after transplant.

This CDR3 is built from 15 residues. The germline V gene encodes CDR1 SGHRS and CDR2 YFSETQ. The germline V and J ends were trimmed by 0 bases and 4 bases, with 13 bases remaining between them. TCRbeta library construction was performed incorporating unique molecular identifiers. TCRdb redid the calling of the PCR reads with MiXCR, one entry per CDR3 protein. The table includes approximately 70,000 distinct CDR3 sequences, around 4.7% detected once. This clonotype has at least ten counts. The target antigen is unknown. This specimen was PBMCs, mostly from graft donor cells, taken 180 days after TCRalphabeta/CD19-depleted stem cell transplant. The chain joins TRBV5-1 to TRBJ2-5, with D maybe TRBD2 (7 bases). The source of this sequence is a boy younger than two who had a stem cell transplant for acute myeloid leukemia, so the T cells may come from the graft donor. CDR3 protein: CASSLGGGLPETQYF. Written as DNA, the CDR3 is TGCGCCAGCAGCTTGGGCGGGGGCCTGCCAGAGACCCAGTACTTC.